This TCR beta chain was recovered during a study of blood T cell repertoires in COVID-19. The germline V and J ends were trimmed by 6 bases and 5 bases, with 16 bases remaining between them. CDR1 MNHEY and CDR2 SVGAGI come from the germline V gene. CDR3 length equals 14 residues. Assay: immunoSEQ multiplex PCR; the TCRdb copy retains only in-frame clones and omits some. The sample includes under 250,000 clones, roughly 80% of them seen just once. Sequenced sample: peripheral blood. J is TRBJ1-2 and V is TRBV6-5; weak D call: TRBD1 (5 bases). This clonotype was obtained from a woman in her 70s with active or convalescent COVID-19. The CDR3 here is CASSSSGRVYGYTF. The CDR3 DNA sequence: TGTGCCAGCAGCTCATCAGGCAGGGTGTATGGCTACACCTTC.